This T cell receptor (beta chain) was obtained from a study of T cell responses to AZD1222 COVID-19 vaccine. Libraries were prepared by immunoSEQ multiplex PCR; TCRdb keeps only in-frame clonotypes and omits some of them. The sample lists more than 95,000 clones, about nine tenths occurring once. CDR3 length equals 13 residues. Germline lookup yields CDR1 MNHEY and CDR2 SVGAGI. V shed 6 bases, J shed 6 bases, and the junction held 5 bases outside the gene matches. The sequence came from an adult in good health. This rearrangement joins TRBV6-5 to TRBJ2-1, with TRBD2 matching 7 bases. The sequenced sample was peripheral blood, obtained on day 0 of AZD1222 vaccination. The CDR3 coding sequence is TGTGCCAGCAGCTGGGACTACCTCAATGAGCAGTTCTTC. Translated: CASSWDYLNEQFF.